Listed here are 26 T cell receptor beta chains from one sample, sequenced in a study of T cell responses to AZD1222 COVID-19 vaccine. Generated by immunoSEQ multiplex PCR, the TCRdb table keeps only in-frame clones and is missing some. This sample has 100,000 or so clones, with about 83% found just once. The input for sequencing was peripheral blood, taken on day 0 of AZD1222 vaccination. The receptors here all came from an adult in good health.

The J gene is TRBJ2-1, the V gene TRBV7-3, with 9 bases matching TRBD1. CDR1 is SGHTA and CDR2 is FQGTGA in the germline V gene. The CDR3 is 17 residues long. V dropped 4 bases and J dropped 0; count of bases not matched to a gene: 7. CDR3 in amino acids: CASSSQGAGSSYNEQFF. CDR3 DNA sequence: TGTGCCAGCAGCTCACAGGGGGCGGGGAGCTCCTACAATGAGCAGTTCTTC.

The rearrangement joins TRBV5-4 to TRBJ1-3; D unclear. Germline lookup yields CDR1 SGHNT and CDR2 YYREEE (reference sequence). The CDR3 consists of 14 residues. V lost 4 bases and J lost 2, with 10 bases in between. CDR3 amino acids: CASSSLGTGNTIYF. CDR3 DNA: TGTGCCAGCAGCAGCCTCGGAACTGGAAACACCATATATTTT.

V is TRBV2 and J is TRBJ2-1, with a possible D match to TRBD2 (6 bases). The V and J ends lost 3 bases and 12 bases respectively, with 12 bases between them. CDR1 and CDR2 (germline): SNHLY, FYNNEI. CDR3 size: 12 residues. This CDR3 reads CASSDLGGGQFF. CDR3 bases: TGTGCCAGCAGTGACTTGGGAGGTGGGCAGTTCTTC.

This clone was seen once. This chain connects TRBV6-5 to TRBJ1-1; the D gene is possibly TRBD1 (5 bases). V was clipped by 6 bases and J by 1 base, with 15 bases between them. CDR3 size: 15 residues. CDR1 is MNHEY and CDR2 is SVGAGI in the germline V gene. CDR3 loop: CASRSQGMGNTEAFF. For the CDR3, the DNA is TGTGCCAGCAGGTCCCAGGGAATGGGGAACACTGAAGCTTTCTTT.

The chain joins TRBV19 to TRBJ1-1, with 8 bases fitting TRBD1. Trimming at V came to 7 bases and at J to 2 bases, leaving 9 bases not matched to a gene. This CDR3 region has 15 residues. The germline V gene encodes CDR1 LNHDA and CDR2 SQIVND (reference sequence). The CDR3 region is CASNVGGTGNTEAFF. The CDR3 nucleotides read TGTGCCAGTAACGTGGGTGGGACAGGCAACACTGAAGCTTTCTTT.

As DNA, the CDR3 is TGCGCCAGCAGGGGAGAGGGACTAGCGGGGGGTTATGAGCAGTTCTTC. Translation: CASRGEGLAGGYEQFF. V is TRBV5-1 and J is TRBJ2-1, with 15 bases matching TRBD2. CDR1 and CDR2 (germline): SGHRS, YFSETQ. Trimming removed 5 bases from V and 8 bases from J; junction bases left unmatched: 8. This CDR3 spans 16 amino acids.

This chain links TRBV29-1 with TRBJ2-5, with 7 bases matching TRBD1. Trimming took 7 bases from V and 0 from J; bases not matched to a gene: 8. From germline, CDR1 is SQVTM and CDR2 ANQGSEA. The CDR3 totals 14 residues. The CDR3: CSGGQGVNQETQYF. Written as DNA, the CDR3 is TGCAGCGGGGGCCAGGGGGTAAACCAAGAGACCCAGTACTTC. The full variable domain, in which reference TRBV29-1 and TRBJ2-5 provide the parts outside the CDR3, is SAVISQKPSRDICQRGTSLTIQCQVDSQVTMMFWYRQQPGQSLTLIATANQGSEATYESGFVIDKFPISRPNLTFSTLTVSNMSPEDSSIYLCSGGQGVNQETQYFGPGTRLLVL.

V and J are TRBV6-5 and TRBJ1-2; D might be TRBD1 (6 bases). CDR3 length equals 16 residues. Trimming removed 4 bases from V and 6 bases from J, with 21 bases in between. Germline lookup yields CDR1 MNHEY and CDR2 SVGAGI. The CDR3 region has the DNA TGTGCCAGCAGTTTCCAGCGCCGGGGGGGCGCAGATGGCTACACCTTC. It yields the protein CASSFQRRGGADGYTF.

This clone has only a few counts. The chain combines TRBV27 with TRBJ1-1; 9 nucleotides align to TRBD1. The germline V gene has CDR1 MNHEY and CDR2 SMNVEV (reference sequence). The J segment lost 5 bases and the V segment lost 5 bases, leaving 15 bases of the junction unmatched. This CDR3 is 17 amino acids long. CDR3 region: CASSRQFWGQGGTEAFF. In nucleotides, the CDR3 is TGTGCCAGCAGTCGGCAGTTTTGGGGACAGGGAGGGACTGAAGCTTTCTTT.

A few counts support this clone. V usage is TRBV3-1 (or the pseudogene TRBV3-2) and J usage is TRBJ1-2, with D possibly matching TRBD1 (6 bases). Trimming cost V 4 bases and J 2 bases, with 11 bases left between them. Germline V gene sequence: CDR1 LGHDT, CDR2 YNNKEL (reference sequence). The CDR3 totals 14 residues. The CDR3 spells CASSPGTQNYGYTF. CDR3 nucleotide sequence: TGTGCCAGCAGCCCCGGGACACAAAACTATGGCTACACCTTC.

The V and J genes are TRBV7-2 and TRBJ1-1; D is unclear. The CDR3 totals 13 residues. V dropped 0 bases and J dropped 4 bases, with 6 bases sitting between them. In germline, CDR1 is SGHTA, CDR2 FQGNSA. CDR3: CASSLALVTEAFF. CDR3 nucleotides: TGTGCCAGCAGCTTAGCCCTTGTCACTGAAGCTTTCTTT.

The rearrangement links TRBV2 to TRBJ1-5; D is possibly TRBD1 (5 bases). Trimming shortened V by 8 bases and J by 1 base, and 15 bases separated the two germline ends. Germline loops: CDR1 SNHLY, CDR2 FYNNEI. This CDR3 comprises 15 residues. The CDR3 loop is CASGRQGGSNQPQHF. As DNA, the CDR3 is TGTGCCAGCGGGAGGCAGGGAGGCAGCAATCAGCCCCAGCATTTT. Full variable domain (remainder filled in from reference TRBV2 and TRBJ1-5): EPEVTQTPSHQVTQMGQEVILRCVPISNHLYFYWYRQILGQKVEFLVSFYNNEISEKSEIFDDQFSVERPDGSNFTLKIRSTKLEDSAMYFCASGRQGGSNQPQHFGDGTRLSIL.

The chain has TRBV6-5 and TRBJ2-1, with 10 bases that match TRBD2. Germline assignment: CDR1 MNHEY and CDR2 SVGAGI. The V gene end was trimmed by 4 bases and the J gene end by 4 bases; junction bases not matched to a gene: 7. The CDR3 contains 16 residues. CDR3 residues: CASSFLSGGPYNEQFF. The CDR3, as DNA: TGTGCCAGCAGTTTCCTTAGCGGGGGGCCATACAATGAGCAGTTCTTC.

This clone occurred once. This chain uses TRBV2 with TRBJ2-7, with 9 nucleotides matching TRBD2. Trimming cost V 7 bases and J 0 bases; bases outside gene matches: 7. CDR1 and CDR2 from the germline V gene are SNHLY and FYNNEI. The length of the CDR3 is 15 residues. The CDR3 is CASNQASGASYEQYF. CDR3 DNA: TGTGCCAGCAACCAAGCTAGCGGGGCCTCCTACGAGCAGTACTTC.

This chain joins TRBV11-2 and TRBJ2-7; TRBD1 matches 10 bases. The ends lost 3 bases at V and 3 bases at J; junction bases unmatched: 5. The CDR3 runs to 15 residues. CDR1 is SGHAT, CDR2 FQNNGV, per germline. The DNA of the CDR3 is TGTGCCAGCAGCTTCCAGACAGGGGGCTTCTACGAGCAGTACTTC. This sequence encodes CASSFQTGGFYEQYF.

This rearrangement joins TRBV7-9 to TRBJ1-4; D unresolved. Germline V gene data show CDR1 as SEHNR and CDR2 as FQNEAQ (reference sequence). The ends were cut back, 5 bases at V and 4 bases at J, with 11 bases in the middle. The CDR3 sequence is 14 residues long. CDR3 loop: CASSLPGGNEKLFF. CDR3 coding DNA: TGTGCCAGCAGCCTCCCCGGAGGTAATGAAAAACTGTTTTTT. The whole variable domain, remainder taken from reference TRBV7-9 and TRBJ1-4, is DTGVSQNPRHKITKRGQNVTFRCDPISEHNRLYWYRQTLGQGPEFLTYFQNEAQLEKSRLLSDRFSAERPKGSFSTLEIQRTEQGDSAMYLCASSLPGGNEKLFFGSGTQLSVL.

The J gene is TRBJ1-5, the V gene TRBV6-5; D is unclear. The CDR3 has 14 residues. Per germline, CDR1 MNHEY and CDR2 SVGAGI. Trimming took off 2 bases at V and 1 base at J, with 6 bases between the two ends. The CDR3 bases are TGTGCCAGCAGTTACACCAGGAGCAATCAGCCCCAGCATTTT. This codes for CASSYTRSNQPQHF.

V and J are TRBV11-2 and TRBJ1-2, with D perhaps TRBD1 (6 bases). From germline, CDR1 is SGHAT and CDR2 FQNNGV. The CDR3 consists of 15 residues. The V end lost 3 bases, the J end lost 6 bases, and 17 bases lay between the germline ends. CDR3 amino acids: CASSLWGGHLHGYTF. DNA of the CDR3: TGTGCCAGCAGCTTGTGGGGGGGGCATTTACATGGCTACACCTTC. Full variable domain (rest looked up from reference TRBV11-2 and TRBJ1-2): EAGVAQSPRYKIIEKRQSVAFWCNPISGHATLYWYQQILGQGPKLLIQFQNNGVVDDSQLPKDRFSAERLKGVDSTLKIQPAKLEDSAVYLCASSLWGGHLHGYTFGSGTRLTVV.

The chain combines TRBV10-3 with TRBJ2-1, with 9 bases identical to TRBD1. This CDR3 is 14 amino acids long. Germline CDR1 ENHRY, CDR2 SYGVKD. V was clipped by 6 bases and J by 6 bases; unmatched bases: 6. CDR3 in DNA: TGTGCCATCAGCCGGGACAGGGAGGGCAATGAGCAGTTCTTC. This translates into CAISRDREGNEQFF.

The CDR3 here is CASTGGDSHGYTF. In DNA, the CDR3 is TGTGCCAGCACCGGGGGGGACAGTCATGGCTACACCTTC. J is TRBJ1-2 and V is TRBV27, with TRBD1 matching over 7 bases. This CDR3 has 13 amino acids. The V and J ends lost 7 bases and 6 bases, in that order; junction bases with no gene match: 8. Germline CDR1 and CDR2: MNHEY and SMNVEV (reference sequence).

The V call is TRBV10-3, the J call TRBJ1-1; 8 bases agree with TRBD1. Germline V lookup: CDR1 ENHRY, CDR2 SYGVKD. The CDR3 sequence is 14 residues long. V dropped 6 bases and J dropped 6; count of bases not matched to a gene: 9. CDR3 sequence: CAISRTGKGAEAFF. DNA of the CDR3: TGTGCCATCAGCCGGACAGGGAAAGGCGCTGAAGCTTTCTTT.

This chain connects TRBV6-1 to TRBJ1-1, with TRBD1 identical over 10 bases. The CDR3 is 14 amino acids. CDR1 and CDR2 (germline): MNHNS, SASEGT. V shed 3 bases, J shed 6 bases, and the junction held 4 bases outside the gene matches. The CDR3 nucleotides read TGTGCCAGCAGTGAGGACAGGGGGACGGCTGAAGCTTTCTTT. Translated: CASSEDRGTAEAFF.

The gene calls are TRBV25-1 and TRBJ1-3, with 10 bases identical to TRBD1. CDR1 MGHDK and CDR2 SYGVNS come from the germline V gene. After removal of 6 bases from V and 3 bases from J, the junction contained 11 bases not matched to a gene. This CDR3 has 17 amino acids. The CDR3 is CASSAVQGQGNGNTIYF. CDR3 in DNA: TGTGCCAGCAGCGCCGTTCAGGGACAGGGGAATGGAAACACCATATATTTT.

The chain carries TRBV29-1 and TRBJ1-2, with a tentative D call TRBD1 (5 bases). The CDR3 runs to 15 residues. V was cut by 3 bases and J by 6 bases, with 20 bases left in between. Per germline, CDR1 SQVTM and CDR2 ANQGSEA. DNA of the CDR3: TGCAGCGTTGACCCCACGGGGACCCGCTGGGATGGCTACACCTTC. It yields the protein CSVDPTGTRWDGYTF.

The chain is built from TRBV4-3 and TRBJ1-2, with D possibly being TRBD1 (5 bases). CDR1 and CDR2 (germline): LGHNA, YSLEER. V was cut by 0 bases and J by 7 bases, with 21 bases left in between. The CDR3 contains 17 residues. The CDR3 here is CASSQDRFPTGESGYTF. The CDR3 DNA follows: TGCGCCAGCAGCCAAGATCGATTCCCAACGGGGGAGAGTGGCTACACCTTC.

The chain links TRBV9 to TRBJ2-7; 9 bases are a match to TRBD1. The CDR3 runs to 15 residues. V shed 4 bases and J 2 bases; nucleotides not matched to a gene: 7. CDR1 and CDR2 from the germline V gene are SGDLS and YYNGEE. CDR3 region: CASSFQGTGPYEQYF. CDR3 coding DNA: TGTGCCAGCAGCTTCCAGGGGACAGGGCCCTACGAGCAGTACTTC. The complete variable domain, with remaining parts taken from reference TRBV9 and TRBJ2-7, reads DSGVTQTPKHLITATGQRVTLRCSPRSGDLSVYWYQQSLDQGLQFLIQYYNGEERAKGNILERFSAQQFPDLHSELNLSSLELGDSALYFCASSFQGTGPYEQYFGPGTRLTVT.